This T cell receptor (beta chain) stems from a study of post-analysis software for immune sequencing data. Study-level findings and limits: Controls showed lower frequencies than patients for a handful of TRBV segments, and TRBV5-6, TRBV5-1 and TRBV20-1 were among these.

Built from TCR beta cDNA, the libraries had unique molecular identifiers in them. TCRdb recomputed calls from the PCR reads with MiXCR, one row per CDR3 protein. The sample lists some 240,000 distinct CDR3 sequences, 30% to 45% seen once, with more than 4% in the top ten. The sample holds many counts of this clonotype. The antigen is unknown. Germline V lookup: CDR1 DFQATT, CDR2 SNEGSKA (reference sequence). The length of the CDR3 is 15 residues. V was pared by 3 bases and J by 2 bases, with 14 bases between. The origin of this receptor is a girl between 10 and 17 years old with multiple sclerosis. This chain links TRBV20-1 with TRBJ1-5; D might be TRBD1 (5 bases). The sequencing input was blood. CDR3 DNA: TGCAGTGCTAGCTCCCCCCTGGGGGGCAATCAGCCCCAGCATTTT. Protein product: CSASSPLGGNQPQHF.